These 11 T cell receptor beta chains were all obtained from the same sample, sequenced in a study of blood T cell repertoires in COVID-19. Only in-frame clones appear in the TCRdb table, and some are missing; sequencing was by immunoSEQ multiplex PCR. The sample shows more than 300,000 clones, over 85% of them seen only once. Sequencing was done on a sample of PBMCs or T cells enriched from blood (not recorded which). These receptors originate from a woman in her 30s who had recovered from COVID-19.

This clone was seen only a few times. J is TRBJ1-4 and V is TRBV9, with D possibly matching TRBD1 (6 bases). Germline values: CDR1 SGDLS, CDR2 YYNGEE. CDR3 size: 17 residues. Deletions cut 0 bases from V and 8 bases from J, with 20 bases between. CDR3: CASSVASSGAGGEKLFF. The CDR3 bases are TGTGCCAGCAGCGTAGCTAGTTCAGGGGCTGGGGGCGAAAAACTGTTTTTT.

The chain couples TRBV10-3 to TRBJ1-1; 7 bases match TRBD1. There are 14 residues in the CDR3. Germline V gives CDR1 ENHRY, CDR2 SYGVKD. Germline trimming cut 7 bases from V and 0 bases from J; bases unmatched to any gene: 5. DNA of the CDR3: TGTGCCATCACAGGGGGGACCATGAACACTGAAGCTTTCTTT. As protein: CAITGGTMNTEAFF.

V gene TRBV28 combines with J gene TRBJ1-1; TRBD1 might be the D (6 bases). Germline values: CDR1 MDHEN, CDR2 SYDVKM. The CDR3 consists of 12 residues. Trimming cost V 4 bases and J 3 bases, with 6 bases left between them. CDR3 sequence: CASSYRDTEAFF. The DNA for the CDR3 is TGTGCCAGCAGTTACAGGGACACTGAAGCTTTCTTT.

This clone was seen just once. The chain has TRBV6-5 and TRBJ2-1, with D possibly matching TRBD2 (6 bases). Trimming pared 7 bases from V and 9 bases from J, leaving 7 bases between. The CDR3 extends over 10 amino acids. CDR1 and CDR2 (germline): MNHEY, SVGAGI. The CDR3 spells CASKEGEQFF. In DNA form, the CDR3 reads TGTGCCAGCAAGGAGGGTGAGCAGTTCTTC.

This clone was observed a few times. This sequence joins TRBV10-3 and TRBJ2-3; 9 bases agree with TRBD1. Germline CDR1 and CDR2: ENHRY and SYGVKD. V dropped 2 bases and J dropped 5; count of bases not matched to a gene: 8. CDR3 length: 16 residues. CDR3: CAISENRDRVLDTQYF. CDR3 DNA: TGTGCCATCAGTGAGAACCGGGACAGGGTTTTAGATACGCAGTATTTT.

The chain recombines TRBV18 with TRBJ1-6, with 12 bases lining up with TRBD1. The ends lost 4 bases at V and 9 bases at J; junction bases unmatched: 7. The CDR3 is 16 amino acids. From germline, CDR1 is KGHSH and CDR2 LQKENI. The chain's CDR3 is CASSQGQGATGSPLHF. Here the CDR3 DNA reads TGTGCCAGCTCACAGGGACAGGGGGCGACAGGTTCACCCCTCCACTTT.

J is TRBJ1-2 and V is TRBV29-1; the D is unclear. This CDR3 is 14 amino acids long. Germline loops: CDR1 SQVTM, CDR2 ANQGSEA. Trimming removed 4 bases from V and 4 bases from J, with 16 bases in between. The CDR3 coding sequence is TGCAGCGTTGTTGAACCCCACAGTCGCTATGGCTACACCTTC. Amino acid sequence: CSVVEPHSRYGYTF.

This clone was seen only a few times. This chain links TRBV19 with TRBJ1-2; weak D call: TRBD1 (6 bases). CDR1 LNHDA and CDR2 SQIVND come from the germline V gene (reference sequence). V was clipped by 7 bases and J by 2 bases, with 14 bases between them. This CDR3 spans 14 amino acids. The CDR3 reads CASTLGHMNYGYTF. For the CDR3, the DNA is TGTGCCAGTACCTTGGGACACATGAACTATGGCTACACCTTC.

J is TRBJ1-2 and V is TRBV15, with D possibly being TRBD1 (5 bases). Germline CDR1 and CDR2: LNHNV and YYDKDF (reference sequence). This CDR3 is 15 amino acids long. With 2 bases removed from V and 4 bases from J, the gap between germline ends came to 14 bases. The CDR3 region has the DNA TGTGCCACCAGCAGACCGGCGGGGGAGAGCTATGGCTACACCTTC. Translation: CATSRPAGESYGYTF.

For this clone: No DNA is shown, since the ends of the CDR3 on it are uncertain; the CDR3 is the one TCRdb lists. The rearrangement joins TRBV28 to TRBJ1-5; TRBD1, as called in the table, went unchecked against the DNA. The CDR3 is 16 amino acids long, termini counted. Germline loops: CDR1 MDHEN, CDR2 SYDVKM. The chain's CDR3 is CASSFLAGVRNQPQHF.

The V gene is TRBV27, the J gene TRBJ1-1; D not certain. The germline CDR1 and CDR2 sequences are MNHEY and SMNVEV (reference sequence). The CDR3 is 14 amino acids. Trimming took off 6 bases at V and 6 bases at J, with 17 bases between the two ends. Here the CDR3 reads CASSFTRGESEAFF. CDR3 DNA: TGTGCCAGCAGCTTCACTCGCGGGGAATCTGAAGCTTTCTTT.